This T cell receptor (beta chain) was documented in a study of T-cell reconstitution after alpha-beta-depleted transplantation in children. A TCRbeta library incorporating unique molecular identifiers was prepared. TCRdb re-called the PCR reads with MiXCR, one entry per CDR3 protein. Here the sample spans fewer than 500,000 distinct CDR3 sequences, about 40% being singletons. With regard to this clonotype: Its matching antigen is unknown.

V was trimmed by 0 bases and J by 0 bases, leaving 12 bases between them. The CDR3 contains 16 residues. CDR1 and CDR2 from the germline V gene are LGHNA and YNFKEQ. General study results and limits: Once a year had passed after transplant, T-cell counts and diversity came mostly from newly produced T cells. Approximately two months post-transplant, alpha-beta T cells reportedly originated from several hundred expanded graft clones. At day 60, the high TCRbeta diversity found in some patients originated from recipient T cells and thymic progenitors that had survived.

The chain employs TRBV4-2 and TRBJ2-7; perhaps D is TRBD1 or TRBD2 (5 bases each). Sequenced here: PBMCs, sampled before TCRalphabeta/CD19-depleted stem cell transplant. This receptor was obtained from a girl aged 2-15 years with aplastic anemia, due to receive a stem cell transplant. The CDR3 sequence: CASSQEVGEYSYEQYF. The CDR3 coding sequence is TGTGCCAGCAGCCAAGAAGTGGGGGAGTACTCCTACGAGCAGTACTTC.